The next 31 T cell receptor beta chains were all read from a single sample in a study of OX40 agonist ivuxolimab in advanced cancers. Here immunoSEQ multiplex PCR was the method, and the copy in TCRdb shows in-frame clones only, minus some. Among about 48,000 clones listed, 70% to 90% were seen once. The source was CD4+ or CD8+ T cells sorted from blood, collected in a trial of the OX40 agonist ivuxolimab. The source is an adult with an advanced solid tumor such as melanoma, head and neck, liver or kidney cancer.

This chain uses TRBV11-3 with TRBJ2-5; D possibly corresponds to TRBD2 (6 bases). This CDR3 spans 14 amino acids. Germline V gene sequence: CDR1 SGHNT, CDR2 YENEEA. V was trimmed by 6 bases and J by 9 bases, leaving 20 bases between them. CDR3 nucleotides: TGTGCCAGCAGTCGGGACTCCCAGGGTGAGGCCCAGTACTTC. Translated, it gives CASSRDSQGEAQYF.

V usage is TRBV2 and J usage is TRBJ1-2, with a weak D call TRBD1 (5 bases). The CDR3 loop spans 12 amino acids. The germline V gene has CDR1 SNHLY and CDR2 FYNNEI. Trimming took off 7 bases at V and 8 bases at J, with 14 bases between the two ends. CDR3 DNA sequence: TGTGCCAGCACCTACGGGACGAAAGGCTACACCTTC. It encodes CASTYGTKGYTF.

This chain connects TRBV5-5 to TRBJ1-2, with 10 bases identical to TRBD1. Germline CDR1 and CDR2: SGHKS and YYEKEE (reference sequence). Trimming at V came to 4 bases and at J to 3 bases, leaving 9 bases not matched to a gene. CDR3 length: 16 residues. The CDR3 loop reads CASSPDGQGGYYGYTF. CDR3 sequence (DNA): TGTGCCAGCAGCCCGGATGGACAGGGGGGCTACTATGGCTACACCTTC.

This clone has just one count. The V and J genes are TRBV28 and TRBJ2-3; D is unresolved. Germline CDR1 and CDR2: MDHEN and SYDVKM. V lost 6 bases to trimming and J lost 4 bases, with 8 bases between them. This CDR3 is 12 amino acids long. In DNA form, the CDR3 reads TGTGCCAGCAGATCCTGGGCAGATACGCAGTATTTT. Protein sequence: CASRSWADTQYF.

The chain is built from TRBV18 and TRBJ1-2, with D uncertain. The CDR3 runs 13 residues. Between the trimmed V and J ends, which lost 6 bases and 4 bases, there was a span of 12 bases. In germline, CDR1 is KGHSH, CDR2 LQKENI. The CDR3 region has the DNA TGTGCCAGCTCCCACGCGGGGAGCTATGGCTACACCTTC. It translates to CASSHAGSYGYTF. Using reference TRBV18 and TRBJ1-2 for the parts outside the CDR3, the full variable domain is NAGVMQNPRHLVRRRGQEARLRCSPMKGHSHVYWYRQLPEEGLKFMVYLQKENIIDESGMPKERFSAEFPKEGPSILRIQQVVRGDSAAYFCASSHAGSYGYTFGSGTRLTVV.

V gene TRBV29-1 combines with J gene TRBJ1-1; D call uncertain. Trimming pared 5 bases from V and 10 bases from J, leaving 14 bases between. CDR1 is SQVTM, CDR2 ANQGSEA, per germline. The CDR3 has 11 residues. In DNA, the CDR3 is TGCAGCGTTTACGGCTCTCTCGGAGCTTTCTTT. It yields the protein CSVYGSLGAFF.

The CDR3 protein is CASSSPSGGNTGELFF. The DNA for the CDR3 is TGTGCCAGCAGTTCCCCTAGCGGCGGGAACACCGGGGAGCTGTTTTTT. The chain joins TRBV6-5 to TRBJ2-2, with 7 bases fitting TRBD2. Germline trimming cut 4 bases from V and 1 base from J; bases unmatched to any gene: 6. Germline CDR1 and CDR2: MNHEY and SVGAGI. CDR3 length: 16 residues.

This sequence joins TRBV21-1 and TRBJ1-3; TRBD1 is the table's D call and was not checked against the DNA. TRBV21-1 is marked as a pseudogene. CDR3 length equals 16 residues. The CDR3 sequence is CASSPPRQASGNTIYF. The CDR3 DNA reads as TGTGCCAGCAGCCCCCCCCGGCAGGCCTCTGGAAACACCATATATTTT.

This chain connects TRBV5-1 to TRBJ1-4, with unresolved D. The CDR3 contains 14 residues. Germline V gene sequence: CDR1 SGHRS, CDR2 YFSETQ. V lost 3 bases and J 5 bases, leaving 11 bases between the germline ends. CDR3 amino acids: CASSSTDGNEKLFF. The CDR3 DNA is TGCGCCAGCAGCTCAACGGACGGGAATGAAAAACTGTTTTTT. Full variable domain (remainder filled in from reference TRBV5-1 and TRBJ1-4): KAGVTQTPRYLIKTRGQQVTLSCSPISGHRSVSWYQQTPGQGLQFLFEYFSETQRNKGNFPGRFSGRQFSNSRSEMNVSTLELGDSALYLCASSSTDGNEKLFFGSGTQLSVL.

J is TRBJ1-5 and V is TRBV6-1; D is possibly TRBD1 (6 bases). The CDR3 contains 14 residues. Trimming cost V 6 bases and J 2 bases, with 11 bases left between them. Germline CDR1 MNHNS, CDR2 SASEGT. The CDR3 sequence: CASSRPGGNQPQHF. DNA for the CDR3: TGTGCCAGCAGCCGGCCAGGGGGCAATCAGCCCCAGCATTTT.

This clone was seen only once. The J gene is TRBJ1-6, the V gene TRBV27; D call uncertain. CDR3 length: 12 residues. Trimming took off 11 bases at V and 3 bases at J, with 8 bases between the two ends. Germline V gene data show CDR1 as MNHEY and CDR2 as SMNVEV (reference sequence). DNA for the CDR3: TGTGCCCCGCTCAGCTATAATTCACCCCTCCACTTT. Its translation: CAPLSYNSPLHF.

The J gene is TRBJ2-7, the V gene TRBV5-1; possible D gene TRBD1, 5 bases. Trimming pared 3 bases from V and 5 bases from J, leaving 9 bases between. Germline V lookup: CDR1 SGHRS, CDR2 YFSETQ. This CDR3 is 12 amino acids long. The CDR3 reads CASSYDRNEQYF. The CDR3 DNA is TGCGCCAGCAGCTACGACAGAAACGAGCAGTACTTC. Filled out from reference TRBV5-1 and TRBJ2-7, the complete variable domain reads KAGVTQTPRYLIKTRGQQVTLSCSPISGHRSVSWYQQTPGQGLQFLFEYFSETQRNKGNFPGRFSGRQFSNSRSEMNVSTLELGDSALYLCASSYDRNEQYFGPGTRLTVT.

The chain couples TRBV9 to TRBJ2-5, with TRBD2 matching over 7 bases. There are 18 residues in the CDR3. V shed 4 bases, J shed 5 bases, and the junction held 20 bases outside the gene matches. CDR1 and CDR2 from the germline V gene are SGDLS and YYNGEE. This CDR3 is CASSPPRWGRAFVETQYF. For the CDR3, the DNA is TGTGCCAGCAGCCCCCCCCGGTGGGGGAGGGCCTTCGTGGAGACCCAGTACTTC.

This clone was seen a single time. The rearrangement links TRBV5-1 to TRBJ2-7; D tentatively fits TRBD1 or TRBD2 (5 bases each). The CDR3 loop spans 15 amino acids. V lost 3 bases to trimming and J lost 4 bases, with 17 bases between them. Germline V CDR1 and CDR2: SGHRS, YFSETQ. The CDR3 nucleotides read TGCGCCAGCAGCTCCATGGGTACGGGGCGGTACGAGCAGTACTTC. Its translation: CASSSMGTGRYEQYF. The entire variable domain, with the rest obtained from reference TRBV5-1 and TRBJ2-7, is as follows: KAGVTQTPRYLIKTRGQQVTLSCSPISGHRSVSWYQQTPGQGLQFLFEYFSETQRNKGNFPGRFSGRQFSNSRSEMNVSTLELGDSALYLCASSSMGTGRYEQYFGPGTRLTVT.

This clone was counted a few times. The V call is TRBV5-1, the J call TRBJ2-5, with a possible D match to TRBD1 (5 bases). This CDR3 has 13 amino acids. CDR1 is SGHRS and CDR2 is YFSETQ in the germline V gene. V was clipped by 2 bases and J by 5 bases, with 10 bases between them. CDR3: CASSLPGSETQYF. The CDR3 nucleotides are TGCGCCAGCAGCTTACCAGGGTCCGAGACCCAGTACTTC. The variable domain in full, completed from reference TRBV5-1 and TRBJ2-5, reads KAGVTQTPRYLIKTRGQQVTLSCSPISGHRSVSWYQQTPGQGLQFLFEYFSETQRNKGNFPGRFSGRQFSNSRSEMNVSTLELGDSALYLCASSLPGSETQYFGPGTRLLVL.

This chain joins TRBV27 and TRBJ1-4; TRBD1 matches at 12 bases. Germline CDR1 reads MNHEY; CDR2 reads SMNVEV (reference sequence). This CDR3 spans 20 amino acids. Germline trimming cut 1 base from V and 0 bases from J; bases unmatched to any gene: 9. The CDR3 sequence: CASSLLGQGAVISTNEKLFF. The CDR3 DNA follows: TGTGCCAGCAGTTTATTGGGACAGGGGGCGGTCATTTCAACTAATGAAAAACTGTTTTTT.

V usage is TRBV5-1 and J usage is TRBJ2-1; D gene unclear. V was trimmed by 0 bases and J by 12 bases, leaving 10 bases between them. The CDR3 is 12 amino acids. Germline CDR1 is SGHRS and CDR2 is YFSETQ. CDR3 sequence reads: CASSLDSPVQFF. CDR3 sequence (DNA): TGCGCCAGCAGCTTGGATTCCCCAGTGCAGTTCTTC. The entire variable domain, with the rest obtained from reference TRBV5-1 and TRBJ2-1, is as follows: KAGVTQTPRYLIKTRGQQVTLSCSPISGHRSVSWYQQTPGQGLQFLFEYFSETQRNKGNFPGRFSGRQFSNSRSEMNVSTLELGDSALYLCASSLDSPVQFFGPGTRLTVL.

V usage is TRBV28 and J usage is TRBJ1-1; unclear D gene. Trimming took 9 bases from V and 5 from J, leaving 13 bases between them. The germline V gene has CDR1 MDHEN and CDR2 SYDVKM. CDR3 length: 12 amino acids. CDR3 residues: CASSGSLTEAFF. DNA for the CDR3: TGTGCCAGTTCTGGGAGCCTAACTGAAGCTTTCTTT.

This chain links TRBV28 with TRBJ1-2; no clear D. Trimming left V 10 bases short and J 4 bases short, with 7 bases between. CDR1 and CDR2 (germline): MDHEN, SYDVKM. The CDR3 length is 10 residues. The CDR3: CATSLYGYTF. The CDR3 DNA follows: TGTGCCACTTCCCTCTATGGCTACACCTTC.

The table lists this clone with a count of one. J is TRBJ1-3 and V is TRBV7-8; D gene ambiguous. The germline CDR1 and CDR2 sequences are SGHVS and FQNEAQ. With 1 base removed from V and 2 bases from J, the gap between germline ends came to 3 bases. This CDR3 contains 13 residues. The CDR3 is CASSLGPGNTIYF. DNA for the CDR3: TGTGCCAGCAGCTTAGGTCCTGGAAACACCATATATTTT.

In the case of this clone: Additional DNA sequences in this sample encode the identical CDR3. The chain couples TRBV28 to TRBJ2-7, with a possible D match to TRBD2 (6 bases). The CDR3 spans 14 residues. Deletions cut 3 bases from V and 5 bases from J, with 14 bases between. CDR1 MDHEN and CDR2 SYDVKM come from the germline V gene. The CDR3 loop is CASSFPAGTHEQYF. CDR3 nucleotide sequence: TGTGCCAGCAGTTTCCCTGCGGGGACCCACGAGCAGTACTTC.

The chain is built from TRBV5-8 and TRBJ2-5; 10 bases line up with TRBD1. The ends lost 4 bases at V and 1 base at J; junction bases unmatched: 7. Germline CDR1 SGHTS, CDR2 YDEGEE. The CDR3 is 16 amino acids. The CDR3 loop reads CASSPHGTGAQETQYF. As DNA, the CDR3 is TGTGCCAGCAGCCCACATGGGACAGGGGCCCAAGAGACCCAGTACTTC.

CDR3: CAWSDRGDYGYTF. The CDR3, as DNA: TGTGCCTGGAGTGACAGGGGGGACTATGGCTACACCTTC. The chain couples TRBV30 to TRBJ1-2; 8 bases match TRBD1. The CDR3 is made up of 13 amino acids. Germline V CDR1 and CDR2: GTSNPN, SVGIG (reference sequence). J lost 3 bases, V lost 1 base, and 1 base had no gene match.

This clone was detected a few times. The V gene is TRBV4-1, the J gene TRBJ2-6, with D tentatively TRBD1 (6 bases). The V end was cut by 0 bases, the J end by 2 bases, with 8 bases between. Germline V gives CDR1 MGHRA, CDR2 YSYEKL. The CDR3 runs to 16 residues. The CDR3 sequence is CASSQDQGTGANVLTF. The DNA for the CDR3 is TGCGCCAGCAGCCAAGATCAGGGGACTGGGGCCAACGTCCTGACTTTC.

The chain recombines TRBV19 with TRBJ2-1; D perhaps matches TRBD1 (6 bases). Germline CDR1 LNHDA, CDR2 SQIVND (reference sequence). The germline V and J ends were trimmed by 6 bases and 5 bases, with 11 bases remaining between them. There are 13 residues in the CDR3. The DNA for the CDR3 is TGTGCCAGTAGCTGGGGGCAGAACAATGAGCAGTTCTTC. Encoded protein: CASSWGQNNEQFF.

The chain has TRBV6-5 and TRBJ2-3; weak D call: TRBD1 (5 bases). The CDR3 totals 13 residues. V lost 5 bases and J lost 6, with 12 bases in between. Per the germline V gene, CDR1 is MNHEY and CDR2 is SVGAGI. DNA of the CDR3: TGTGCCAGCAGTCGCAGGGAAGGGGATACGCAGTATTTT. Protein product: CASSRREGDTQYF.

This chain links TRBV18 with TRBJ1-1, with 7 bases identical to TRBD1. J lost 3 bases, V lost 3 bases, and 7 bases had no gene match. The germline V gene has CDR1 KGHSH and CDR2 LQKENI. This CDR3 is 15 amino acids long. CDR3 loop: CASSPSRDSYTEAFF. CDR3 DNA sequence: TGTGCCAGCTCACCGAGCCGGGACAGCTACACTGAAGCTTTCTTT.

The sample holds a few counts of this clone. The CDR3 DNA reads TGCGCCAGCAGCCCGACAGGGGCGACCTATGGCTACACCTTC. As protein: CASSPTGATYGYTF. The V call is TRBV5-1, the J call TRBJ1-2; 8 bases fit TRBD1. Germline-derived CDR1 and CDR2 are SGHRS and YFSETQ. Unmatched junction bases numbered 6, after V lost 4 bases and J lost 4 bases. The length of the CDR3 is 14 residues.

The V call is TRBV28, the J call TRBJ1-1; 7 bases line up with TRBD1. The germline V gene has CDR1 MDHEN and CDR2 SYDVKM. The CDR3 is 16 amino acids. Unmatched junction bases numbered 10, after V lost 5 bases and J lost 1 base. DNA for the CDR3: TGTGCCAGCAGTCGCCGACTAGGGGGCGCGAACACTGAAGCTTTCTTT. Amino acid sequence: CASSRRLGGANTEAFF.

This clone was recorded only once. The chain joins TRBV4-1 to TRBJ1-5; D remains unclear. The CDR3 covers 13 residues. V gave up 0 bases and J gave up 5 bases, with 5 bases separating them. Per the germline V gene, CDR1 is MGHRA and CDR2 is YSYEKL. The CDR3 sequence is CASSQDNDQPQHF. The CDR3 DNA reads TGCGCCAGCAGCCAAGACAATGATCAGCCCCAGCATTTT.

This clone was found once. V is TRBV5-4 and J is TRBJ2-3; 7 nucleotides agree with TRBD2. Trimming removed 4 bases from V and 2 bases from J; junction bases left unmatched: 7. This CDR3 has 15 residues. CDR1 SGHNT and CDR2 YYREEE come from the germline V gene (reference sequence). Written as DNA, the CDR3 is TGTGCCAGCAGCGACGCGGGAGACCCCACAGATACGCAGTATTTT. Its protein product is CASSDAGDPTDTQYF.